The entry that follows covers one TCR beta chain sequence. The antigen remains unidentified. The CDR3 has 15 amino acids. Losses at the gene ends were 4 bases for V and 2 bases for J; bases not matched to a gene: 8. Germline V gene lookup returns CDR1 SGHRS and CDR2 YFSETQ. The primer mix had 60 Vbeta and 13 Jbeta primers. The method was immunoSEQ multiplex PCR; TCRdb's version includes in-frame clones alone and lacks a portion of them. The sample yields around 110,000 clones, more than 55% seen once. This sample was included in a study of cytomegalovirus exposure and HLA in healthy donors. Findings of the study overall: Excluded: some indistinguishable V segments such as TRBV6-2 and TRBV6-3. Beyond CMV serostatus, there was no information to go on about immune exposure.

The sample was PBMCs. The sequence was obtained from a man aged 18 to 29 in good health and CMV-seronegative. The V and J genes are TRBV5-1 and TRBJ1-1; 7 bases agree with TRBD1. CDR3: CASSPSQGVNTEAFF. The CDR3 coding sequence is TGCGCCAGCAGCCCGAGCCAGGGGGTAAACACTGAAGCTTTCTTT.